This T cell receptor beta chain was captured in a study of blood T cell repertoires in COVID-19. Study details: COVID-19 samples, acute and convalescent, were from the United States, Italy and Spain.

Assay: immunoSEQ multiplex PCR; the TCRdb copy retains only in-frame clones and omits some. The sample yields 55,000 to 70,000 clones, 65% to 85% seen once. V lost 3 bases, J lost 6 bases, and 3 bases stayed unmatched. The CDR3 sequence is 15 residues long. Germline V gene data show CDR1 as MRHNA and CDR2 as SNTAGT. J is TRBJ2-1 and V is TRBV6-4; 12 positions agree with TRBD2. The TCR comes from a man in his fifties or sixties with acute or convalescent COVID-19. The specimen sequenced was peripheral blood. The CDR3 DNA reads as TGTGCCAGCAGTGAACAACTAGCGGGGGGCAATGAGCAGTTCTTC. As protein: CASSEQLAGGNEQFF.